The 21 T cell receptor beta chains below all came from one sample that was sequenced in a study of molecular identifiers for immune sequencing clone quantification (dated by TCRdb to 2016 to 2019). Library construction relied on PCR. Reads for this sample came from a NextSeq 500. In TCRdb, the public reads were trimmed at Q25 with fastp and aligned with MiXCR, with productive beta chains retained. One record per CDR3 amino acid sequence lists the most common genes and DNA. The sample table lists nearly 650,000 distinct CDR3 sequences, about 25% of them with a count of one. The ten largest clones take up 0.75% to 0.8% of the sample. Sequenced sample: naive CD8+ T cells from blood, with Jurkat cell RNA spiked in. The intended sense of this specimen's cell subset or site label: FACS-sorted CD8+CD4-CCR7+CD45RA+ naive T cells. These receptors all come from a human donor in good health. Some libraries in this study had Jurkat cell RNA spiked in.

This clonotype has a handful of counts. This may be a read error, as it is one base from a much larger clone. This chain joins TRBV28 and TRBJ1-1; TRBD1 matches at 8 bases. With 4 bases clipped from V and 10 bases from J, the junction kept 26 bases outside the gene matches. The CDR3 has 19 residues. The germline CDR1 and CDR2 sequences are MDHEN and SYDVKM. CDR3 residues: CASSSPYQDRVSIGSAAFF. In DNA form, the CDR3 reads TGTGCCAGCAGTTCACCCTATCAGGACAGGGTGTCGATAGGAAGTGCAGCTTTCTTT.

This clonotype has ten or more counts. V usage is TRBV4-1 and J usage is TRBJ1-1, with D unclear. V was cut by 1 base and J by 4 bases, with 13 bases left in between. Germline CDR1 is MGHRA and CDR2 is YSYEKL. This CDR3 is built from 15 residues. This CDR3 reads CASSQVSAPGTEAFF. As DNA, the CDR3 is TGCGCCAGCAGCCAAGTCAGCGCCCCGGGCACTGAAGCTTTCTTT.

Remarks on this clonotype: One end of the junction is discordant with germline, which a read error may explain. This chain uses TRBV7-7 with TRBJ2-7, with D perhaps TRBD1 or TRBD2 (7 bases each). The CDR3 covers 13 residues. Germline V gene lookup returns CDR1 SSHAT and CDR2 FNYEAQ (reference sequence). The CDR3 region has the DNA TGTGCTAGCAGCCAAACAGGGGAGGGGCAGCAGTACTTC. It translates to CASSQTGEGQQYF. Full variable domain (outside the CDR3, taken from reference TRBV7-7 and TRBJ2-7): GAGVSQSPRYKVTKRGQDVTLRCDPISSHATLYWYQQALGQGPEFLTYFNYEAQPDKSGLPSDRFSAERPEGSISTLTIQRTEQRDSAMYRCASSQTGEGQQYFGPGTRLTVT.

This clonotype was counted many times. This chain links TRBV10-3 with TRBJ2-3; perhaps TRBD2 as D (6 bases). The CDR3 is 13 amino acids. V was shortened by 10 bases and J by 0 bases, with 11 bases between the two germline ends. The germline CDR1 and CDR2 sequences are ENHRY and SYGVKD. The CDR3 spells CANRERSTDTQYF. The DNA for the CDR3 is TGTGCCAACCGGGAGAGGAGCACAGATACGCAGTATTTT.

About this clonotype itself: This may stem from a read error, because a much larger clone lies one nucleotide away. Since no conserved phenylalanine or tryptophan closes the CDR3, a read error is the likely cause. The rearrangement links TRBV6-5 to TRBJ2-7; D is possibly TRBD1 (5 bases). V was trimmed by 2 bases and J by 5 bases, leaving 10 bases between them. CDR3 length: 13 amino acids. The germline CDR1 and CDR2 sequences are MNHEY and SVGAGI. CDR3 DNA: TGTGCCAGCAGTTACCCAGGGTCGCACGAGCAGTACCTC. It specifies CASSYPGSHEQYL.

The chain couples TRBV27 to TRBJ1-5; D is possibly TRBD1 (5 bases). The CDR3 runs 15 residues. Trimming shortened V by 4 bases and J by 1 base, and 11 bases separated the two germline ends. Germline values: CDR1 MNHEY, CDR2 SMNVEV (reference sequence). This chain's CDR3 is CASSYQGESNQPQHF. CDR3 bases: TGTGCCAGCAGTTATCAGGGAGAAAGCAATCAGCCCCAGCATTTT.

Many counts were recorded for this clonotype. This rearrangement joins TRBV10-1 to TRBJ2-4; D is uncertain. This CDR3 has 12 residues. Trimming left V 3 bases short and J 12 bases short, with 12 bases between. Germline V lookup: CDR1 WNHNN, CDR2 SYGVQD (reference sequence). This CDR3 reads CASSEGQQYQYF. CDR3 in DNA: TGCGCCAGCAGTGAAGGTCAGCAATATCAGTACTTC.

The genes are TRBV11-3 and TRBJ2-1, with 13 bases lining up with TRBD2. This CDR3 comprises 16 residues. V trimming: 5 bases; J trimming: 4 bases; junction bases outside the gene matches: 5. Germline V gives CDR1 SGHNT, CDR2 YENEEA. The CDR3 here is CASSPQLAGGYNEQFF. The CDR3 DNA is TGTGCCAGCAGCCCACAACTAGCGGGGGGGTACAATGAGCAGTTCTTC.

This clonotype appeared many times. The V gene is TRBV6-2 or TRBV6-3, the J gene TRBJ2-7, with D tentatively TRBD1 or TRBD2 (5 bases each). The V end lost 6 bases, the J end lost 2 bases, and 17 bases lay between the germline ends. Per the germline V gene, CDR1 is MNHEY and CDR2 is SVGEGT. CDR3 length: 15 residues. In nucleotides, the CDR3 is TGTGCCAGCAGATTTACCGGGACCAGAGCCTACGAGCAGTACTTC. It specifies CASRFTGTRAYEQYF.

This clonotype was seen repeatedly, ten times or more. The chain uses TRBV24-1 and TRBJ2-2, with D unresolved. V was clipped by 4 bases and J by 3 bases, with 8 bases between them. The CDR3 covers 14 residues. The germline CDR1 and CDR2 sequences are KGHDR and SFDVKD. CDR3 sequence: CATSEAQYTGELFF. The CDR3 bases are TGTGCCACCAGTGAGGCACAGTACACCGGGGAGCTGTTTTTT.

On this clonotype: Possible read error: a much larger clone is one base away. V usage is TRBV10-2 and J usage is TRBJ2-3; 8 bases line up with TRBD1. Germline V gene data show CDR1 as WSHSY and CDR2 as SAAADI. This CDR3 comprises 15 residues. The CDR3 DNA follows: TGCGCCGGCAGTGAGTCATCAGGGGGCTGGTCCCCGCAGTATTTT. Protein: CAGSESSGGWSPQYF.

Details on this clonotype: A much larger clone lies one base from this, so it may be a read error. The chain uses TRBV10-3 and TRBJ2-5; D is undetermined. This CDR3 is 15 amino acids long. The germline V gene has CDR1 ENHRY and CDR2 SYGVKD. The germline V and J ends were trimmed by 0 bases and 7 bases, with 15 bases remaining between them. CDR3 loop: CAISESEPRIGTQYF. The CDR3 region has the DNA TGTGCCATCAGTGAGTCGGAGCCTAGGATAGGGACCCAGTACTTC.

The CDR3 DNA follows: TGTGCCAGCACCTTACAGTGGCGGCATACTGAAGCTTTCTTT. It translates to CASTLQWRHTEAFF. The rearrangement links TRBV12-3 or TRBV12-4 to TRBJ1-1; D is ambiguous. CDR3 length: 14 amino acids. V lost 7 bases and J lost 5, with 17 bases in between.

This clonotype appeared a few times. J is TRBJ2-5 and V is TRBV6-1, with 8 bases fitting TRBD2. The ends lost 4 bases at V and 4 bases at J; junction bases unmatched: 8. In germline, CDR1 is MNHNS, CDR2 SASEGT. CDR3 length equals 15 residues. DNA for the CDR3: TGTGCCAGCAGTGCCCTAGGTCTAGCGGGAGAGACCCAGTACTTC. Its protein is CASSALGLAGETQYF.

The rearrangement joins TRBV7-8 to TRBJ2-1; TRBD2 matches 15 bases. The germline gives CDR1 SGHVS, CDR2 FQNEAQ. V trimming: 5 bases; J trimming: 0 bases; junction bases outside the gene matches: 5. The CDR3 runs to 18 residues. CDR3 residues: CASSRTSGGASSYNEQFF. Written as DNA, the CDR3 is TGTGCCAGCAGCCGGACTAGCGGGGGGGCGAGCTCCTACAATGAGCAGTTCTTC.

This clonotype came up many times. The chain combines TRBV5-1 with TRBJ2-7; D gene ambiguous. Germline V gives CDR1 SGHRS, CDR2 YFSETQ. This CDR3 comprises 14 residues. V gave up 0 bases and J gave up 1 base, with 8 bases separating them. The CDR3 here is CASSLVGRSYEQYF. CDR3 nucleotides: TGCGCCAGCAGCTTGGTTGGGCGGTCCTACGAGCAGTACTTC.

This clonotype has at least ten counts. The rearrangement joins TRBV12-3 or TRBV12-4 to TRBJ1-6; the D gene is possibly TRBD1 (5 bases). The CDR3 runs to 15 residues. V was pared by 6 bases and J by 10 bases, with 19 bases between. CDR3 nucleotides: TGTGCCAGCAGCCTCGGGGACGGGCCGTTATCACCCCTCCACTTT. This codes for CASSLGDGPLSPLHF.

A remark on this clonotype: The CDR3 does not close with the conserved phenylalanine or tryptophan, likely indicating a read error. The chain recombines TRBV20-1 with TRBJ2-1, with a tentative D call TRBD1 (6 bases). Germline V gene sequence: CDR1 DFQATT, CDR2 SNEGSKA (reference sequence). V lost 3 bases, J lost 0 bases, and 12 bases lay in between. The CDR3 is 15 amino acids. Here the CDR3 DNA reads TGCAGTGCTAGGCGGACAGATAGCTCCTACAATGAGCAGTTCTTA. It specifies CSARRTDSSYNEQFL.

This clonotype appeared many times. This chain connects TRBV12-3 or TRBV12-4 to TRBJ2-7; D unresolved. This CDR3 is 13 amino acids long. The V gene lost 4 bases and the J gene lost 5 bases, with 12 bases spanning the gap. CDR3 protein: CASSSKTPDEQYF. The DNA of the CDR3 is TGTGCCAGCAGTTCCAAGACCCCGGACGAGCAGTACTTC.

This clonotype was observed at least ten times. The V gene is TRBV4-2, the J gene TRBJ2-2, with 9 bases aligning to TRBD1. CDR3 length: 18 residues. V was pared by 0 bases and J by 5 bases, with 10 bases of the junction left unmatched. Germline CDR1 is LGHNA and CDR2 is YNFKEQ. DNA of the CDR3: TGTGCCAGCAGCCAAGATGGGGGGGACAGGGCAGGGACCGGGGAGCTGTTTTTT. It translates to CASSQDGGDRAGTGELFF.

The CDR3 loop reads CASSLPGGSAEAFF. Written as DNA, the CDR3 is TGTGCCAGCAGCCTCCCAGGGGGGTCTGCTGAAGCTTTCTTT. The chain has TRBV7-9 and TRBJ1-1, with 7 nucleotides matching TRBD1. CDR1 SEHNR and CDR2 FQNEAQ come from the germline V gene (reference sequence). The length of the CDR3 is 14 residues. V lost 5 bases, J lost 6 bases, and 9 bases stayed unmatched.